Listed below are T cell receptor beta chains from one sample, sequenced in a study of CXCR3-negative and CXCR3-positive naive CD8 T cells. TCRdb reprocessed the 5' RACE reads; each CDR3 protein has one entry and no DNA is given. Reported are about 43,000 distinct CDR3 sequences; the ten largest clones contain about 15%. Sequencing was performed on memory CD8+ T cells from blood. The receptors originated from a human donor in good health. Some clones in this sample may be carry-over from other donors' samples. Each CDR3 is given with its conserved first and last residue. Each record gives: J gene, V gene, CDR3 protein.

TRBJ1-6 TRBV15 CATSRDRIVDYNSPLHF
TRBJ2-7 TRBV28 CASRSVLDYEQYF
TRBJ1-4 TRBV7-9 CASSRRESNEKLFF
TRBJ2-1 TRBV6-4 CASSDSAESYNEQFF
TRBJ2-3 TRBV7-2 CASSVSGGARVDTQYF
TRBJ2-5 TRBV6-4 CASSATAEETQYF
TRBJ2-2 TRBV6-6 CASSPDTETGELFF
TRBJ2-1 TRBV5-1 CASSWDGNEQFF
TRBJ1-1 TRBV27 CASSPGTGAEAFF
TRBJ1-1 TRBV7-8 CASNPTGGNTEAFF
TRBJ1-2 TRBV28 CASLGTAFNYGYTF
TRBJ2-2 TRBV6-5 CASSYSPGTATGELFF
TRBJ2-3 TRBV25-1 CASSTTEVDTQYF
TRBJ2-2 TRBV9 CASSVMLAGAPNTGELFF
TRBJ2-7 TRBV20-1 CSASGLGLADPYEQYF
TRBJ2-7 TRBV12-3/TRBV12-4 CASSFIGQADEQYF
TRBJ2-7 TRBV2 CASSERRDGTYEQYF
TRBJ2-1 TRBV20-1 CSARVSSGRAYNVQFF
TRBJ2-7 TRBV20-1 CSARDLLQGPYEQYF
TRBJ2-7 TRBV7-9 CASSTRGWEDTYEQYF
TRBJ2-1 TRBV4-1 CASSTQGGVDEQFF
TRBJ1-6 TRBV28 CASSHPTGGVYNSPLHF
TRBJ2-3 TRBV14 CASSQGGGMLTDTQYF
TRBJ1-2 TRBV29-1 CSVSQGGYGYTF
TRBJ2-1 TRBV12-3/TRBV12-4 CASSPDPNLSSYNEQFF
TRBJ1-2 TRBV5-1 CASSLGDPGYTF
TRBJ1-5 TRBV4-2 CASSQHYRVGDQPQHF
TRBJ1-1 TRBV29-1 CSVEDLQGEVFF
TRBJ1-1 TRBV4-2 CASSQGKGDGEAFF
TRBJ1-1 TRBV29-1 CSVAGTAGRAFF
TRBJ2-7 TRBV7-9 CASSRGLRDSYEQYF
TRBJ2-1 TRBV13 CASSPPGQVPFF
TRBJ2-7 TRBV20-1 CSASSGTGPYEQYF
TRBJ2-7 TRBV6-2/TRBV6-3 CASSYGLGEQYF
TRBJ2-3 TRBV27 CASSFHQGPDTQYF
TRBJ2-7 TRBV20-1 CSAVTSGGAYEQYF
TRBJ2-1 TRBV11-2 CASSLAGAGIHNEQFF